A single sample gave rise to the 24 T cell receptor beta chains below, sequenced in a study of blood T cell repertoires in COVID-19. TCRdb's table, derived via immunoSEQ multiplex PCR, lists solely in-frame clones and lacks some. The sample includes 300,000 to 450,000 clones, roughly 90% of them seen just once. Specimen: peripheral blood. The origin of the receptors is a woman aged 25 to 39 with COVID-19, enrolled during active disease.

This clone occurred once. This chain connects TRBV27 to TRBJ1-5; 7 nucleotides align to TRBD1. The germline gives CDR1 MNHEY, CDR2 SMNVEV (reference sequence). This CDR3 is 14 amino acids long. The ends lost 5 bases at V and 6 bases at J; junction bases unmatched: 7. As DNA, the CDR3 is TGTGCCAGCAGTCGAGACAGGGTCGGTCAGCCCCAGCATTTT. Translated: CASSRDRVGQPQHF.

J is TRBJ1-3 and V is TRBV30, with 9 bases fitting TRBD1. Germline trimming cut 2 bases from V and 2 bases from J; bases unmatched to any gene: 4. From germline, CDR1 is GTSNPN and CDR2 SVGIG (reference sequence). The CDR3 has 15 amino acids. CDR3 residues: CAWSRTGATGNTIYF. Here the CDR3 DNA reads TGTGCCTGGAGTAGGACAGGGGCTACTGGAAACACCATATATTTT.

The chain employs TRBV3-1 (or the pseudogene TRBV3-2) and TRBJ2-7; D unclear. Trimming shortened V by 1 base and J by 6 bases, and 7 bases separated the two germline ends. The CDR3 runs to 12 residues. The V gene's germline CDR1 is LGHDT and CDR2 YNNKEL (reference sequence). DNA of the CDR3: TGTGCCAGCAGCCAAGGCGGAAGCGAGCAGTACGTC. Protein: CASSQGGSEQYV.

V and J are TRBV15 and TRBJ1-4, with D perhaps TRBD1 (6 bases). V was pared by 5 bases and J by 3 bases, with 13 bases between. There are 15 residues in the CDR3. Germline V gene sequence: CDR1 LNHNV, CDR2 YYDKDF (reference sequence). The CDR3 DNA reads as TGTGCCACCAGCTATGGACAGCCTTCTAATGAAAAACTGTTTTTT. As protein: CATSYGQPSNEKLFF.

This chain links TRBV7-9 with TRBJ1-2; 10 bases are shared with TRBD1. Looked up from germline, CDR1 is SEHNR and CDR2 is FQNEAQ (reference sequence). The CDR3 is 13 residues long. Germline trimming cut 5 bases from V and 6 bases from J; bases unmatched to any gene: 3. Here the CDR3 reads CASSRQGANGYTF. The DNA of the CDR3 is TGTGCCAGCAGCCGACAGGGGGCGAATGGCTACACCTTC.

The rearrangement uses TRBV5-6 and TRBJ2-7; no clear D gene. The CDR3 is made up of 12 amino acids. V was trimmed by 1 base and J by 6 bases, leaving 8 bases between them. In germline, CDR1 is SGHDT, CDR2 YYEEEE. The CDR3 sequence: CASSLLSSEQYF. Here the CDR3 DNA reads TGTGCCAGCAGCTTGTTGAGCTCCGAGCAGTACTTC.

V usage is TRBV9 and J usage is TRBJ2-1; possible D gene TRBD2, 6 bases. From germline, CDR1 is SGDLS and CDR2 YYNGEE. The CDR3 runs to 15 residues. V lost 0 bases, J lost 5 bases, and 12 bases lay in between. CDR3 sequence (DNA): TGTGCCAGCAGCGTAGATTCTAGCGATAACAATGAGCAGTTCTTC. Its protein is CASSVDSSDNNEQFF.

The sample holds one count of this clone. The chain recombines TRBV6-2 or TRBV6-3 with TRBJ2-1; possibly TRBD1 for D (6 bases). Trimming left V 3 bases short and J 9 bases short, with 15 bases between. CDR1 MNHEY and CDR2 SVGEGT come from the germline V gene. The CDR3 spans 14 residues. The CDR3 sequence is CASSYETGKAEQFF. In DNA, the CDR3 is TGTGCCAGCAGTTATGAAACAGGGAAGGCTGAGCAGTTCTTC.

The chain is built from TRBV27 and TRBJ2-7; 14 bases match TRBD2. In germline, CDR1 is MNHEY, CDR2 SMNVEV (reference sequence). CDR3 size: 15 residues. V lost 4 bases to trimming and J lost 5 bases; unmatched junction nucleotides: 4. CDR3 protein: CASSSTGLAGDEQYV. The CDR3 DNA reads as TGTGCCAGCAGTTCTACGGGACTAGCGGGAGACGAGCAGTACGTC.

This clone was observed a single time. The chain uses TRBV6-2 or TRBV6-3 and TRBJ1-2; 9 nucleotides line up with TRBD1. Trimming at V came to 5 bases and at J to 3 bases, leaving 4 bases not matched to a gene. Germline V gives CDR1 MNHEY, CDR2 SVGEGT. The CDR3 sequence is 14 residues long. The CDR3 nucleotides are TGTGCCAGCAGTGACAGGGGGGAGTACTATGGCTACACCTTC. Its protein is CASSDRGEYYGYTF.

The gene calls are TRBV4-3 and TRBJ2-1; D perhaps matches TRBD2 (6 bases). The CDR3 runs to 15 residues. The germline CDR1 and CDR2 sequences are LGHNA and YSLEER. V lost 4 bases and J lost 3, with 13 bases in between. This chain's CDR3 is CASSPEGLNYNEQFF. CDR3 coding DNA: TGCGCCAGCAGCCCCGAGGGACTGAACTACAATGAGCAGTTCTTC.

The chain employs TRBV18 and TRBJ2-2, with D uncertain. Germline-derived CDR1 and CDR2 are KGHSH and LQKENI. V was cut by 5 bases and J by 4 bases, with 8 bases left in between. This CDR3 spans 13 amino acids. The DNA for the CDR3 is TGTGCCAGCTCAGTAACAAGCACCGGGGAGCTGTTTTTT. Protein product: CASSVTSTGELFF.

The chain uses TRBV19 and TRBJ1-4; 9 nucleotides line up with TRBD1. The CDR3 runs 16 residues. The germline gives CDR1 LNHDA, CDR2 SQIVND (reference sequence). V was pared by 3 bases and J by 6 bases, with 8 bases of the junction left unmatched. The CDR3 DNA reads as TGTGCCAGTAGTATTGTGGGCCGACAGGGGGATGAAAAACTGTTTTTT. This encodes CASSIVGRQGDEKLFF.

This chain links TRBV4-3 with TRBJ1-3; a weak D match, TRBD1 (5 bases). V was cut by 1 base and J by 0 bases, with 10 bases left in between. CDR1 and CDR2 (germline): LGHNA, YSLEER. This CDR3 has 16 residues. The CDR3 DNA follows: TGCGCCAGCAGCCAAGGGGGGGGAACCTCTGGAAACACCATATATTTT. It encodes CASSQGGGTSGNTIYF.

The chain has TRBV5-4 and TRBJ2-2; 8 bases agree with TRBD1. This CDR3 contains 17 residues. After removal of 1 base from V and 2 bases from J, the junction contained 7 bases not matched to a gene. CDR1 SGHNT and CDR2 YYREEE come from the germline V gene (reference sequence). DNA for the CDR3: TGTGCCAGCAGCTTGCGGGACAGGCAACTTAACACCGGGGAGCTGTTTTTT. Its protein is CASSLRDRQLNTGELFF.

J is TRBJ2-4 and V is TRBV27; D possibly corresponds to TRBD1 (6 bases). CDR3 length: 14 residues. Trimming removed 5 bases at V and 13 bases at J, with 21 bases between. Looked up from germline, CDR1 is MNHEY and CDR2 is SMNVEV (reference sequence). CDR3: CASSPIDRNYYQYF. DNA for the CDR3: TGTGCCAGCAGTCCGATTGACAGGAACTACTACCAGTACTTC.

V usage is TRBV11-2 and J usage is TRBJ2-7; D is undetermined. The V gene lost 3 bases and the J gene lost 2 bases, with 8 bases spanning the gap. The CDR3 spans 13 residues. The germline CDR1 and CDR2 sequences are SGHAT and FQNNGV. This chain's CDR3 is CASSLSGTYEQYF. DNA of the CDR3: TGTGCCAGCAGCTTGTCAGGTACCTACGAGCAGTACTTC. Complete variable domain (other parts from reference TRBV11-2 and TRBJ2-7): EAGVAQSPRYKIIEKRQSVAFWCNPISGHATLYWYQQILGQGPKLLIQFQNNGVVDDSQLPKDRFSAERLKGVDSTLKIQPAKLEDSAVYLCASSLSGTYEQYFGPGTRLTVT.

The V and J genes are TRBV30 and TRBJ2-3, with 7 bases aligning to TRBD2. Germline V gene data show CDR1 as GTSNPN and CDR2 as SVGIG (reference sequence). After removal of 1 base from V and 2 bases from J, the junction contained 9 bases not matched to a gene. The CDR3 runs to 16 residues. The CDR3 nucleotides are TGTGCCTGGAGTGGGGGGGGAGAGGGTCCCACAGATACGCAGTATTTT. Amino acid sequence: CAWSGGGEGPTDTQYF.

The gene calls are TRBV14 and TRBJ2-1; TRBD2 matches 9 bases. V lost 3 bases to trimming and J lost 1 base; unmatched junction nucleotides: 13. This CDR3 spans 19 amino acids. CDR1 is SGHDN, CDR2 FVKESK, per germline. The CDR3 sequence is CASSHPPSGRPISYNEQFF. In DNA, the CDR3 is TGTGCCAGCAGCCACCCCCCCAGCGGGAGGCCAATTTCCTACAATGAGCAGTTCTTC.

The chain carries TRBV10-2 and TRBJ2-7, with D possibly TRBD2 on 6 matching bases. CDR1 and CDR2 from the germline V gene are WSHSY and SAAADI. V was shortened by 6 bases and J by 6 bases, with 9 bases between the two germline ends. CDR3 length: 11 residues. The CDR3 DNA follows: TGCGCCAGCAGGGGACTCGTCGAGCAGTACTTC. Translating gives CASRGLVEQYF.

As to this clone: Other DNA variants within this sample encode the same CDR3. The chain is built from TRBV29-1 and TRBJ1-1; a weak D match, TRBD1 (5 bases). The V end lost 4 bases, the J end lost 0 bases, and 9 bases lay between the germline ends. The CDR3 is 13 residues long. The germline V gene has CDR1 SQVTM and CDR2 ANQGSEA. CDR3 sequence: CSVVAGLNTEAFF. CDR3 nucleotide sequence: TGCAGCGTTGTGGCAGGGTTGAACACTGAAGCTTTCTTT.

The chain links TRBV6-1 to TRBJ2-3; the match to TRBD2 covers 7 bases. The CDR3 runs to 15 residues. Trimming removed 2 bases from V and 2 bases from J; junction bases left unmatched: 4. Germline lookup yields CDR1 MNHNS and CDR2 SASEGT. DNA of the CDR3: TGTGCCAGCAGTGAAAGCGGGGACCCCACAGATACGCAGTATTTT. This gives the protein CASSESGDPTDTQYF.

The V gene is TRBV19, the J gene TRBJ2-2, with D possibly being TRBD1 (6 bases). V dropped 11 bases and J dropped 5 bases, with 18 bases sitting between them. Looked up from germline, CDR1 is LNHDA and CDR2 is SQIVND (reference sequence). The CDR3 consists of 14 residues. CDR3 bases: TGTGCCTCCACGTCGCAGGGGCGAACCGGGGAGCTGTTTTTT. Encoded protein: CASTSQGRTGELFF.

The sample holds one count of this clone. CDR3 sequence (DNA): TGTGCCACCAGCGTCCCCGGGACAGGGGAGATGGAGACCCAGTACTTC. This translates into CATSVPGTGEMETQYF. The chain employs TRBV15 and TRBJ2-5; 10 nucleotides agree with TRBD1. The germline CDR1 and CDR2 sequences are LNHNV and YYDKDF (reference sequence). This CDR3 is built from 16 residues. V shed 5 bases and J 5 bases; nucleotides not matched to a gene: 11.